A single sample is the source of the 10 T cell receptor beta chains below, sequenced in a study of shared clonotypes between healthy human individuals. The protocol was immunoSEQ multiplex PCR, while the TCRdb copy is restricted to in-frame clones and leaves out a portion. The sample lists 1.5 million to 1.9 million clones, 95% to 99% occurring once. The sample was naive CD4+ T cells sorted from blood. Subset meaning: CD45RA+ positively selected. The receptors derive from a man aged 25-40 years in good health.

V gene TRBV5-4 combines with J gene TRBJ2-7; 12 bases match TRBD2. Germline V gene sequence: CDR1 SGHNT, CDR2 YYREEE (reference sequence). With V trimmed by 4 bases and J by 7 bases, 9 bases remained unmatched. The CDR3 has 15 residues. CDR3 bases: TGTGCCAGCAGCCAGAGACTAGCGGGAGCGGTAGAGCAGTACTTC. It codes for CASSQRLAGAVEQYF.

V is TRBV28 and J is TRBJ2-7; D remains ambiguous. Germline assignment: CDR1 MDHEN and CDR2 SYDVKM. The CDR3 sequence is 11 residues long. The ends were cut back, 5 bases at V and 3 bases at J, with 5 bases in the middle. The CDR3 DNA sequence: TGTGCCAGCAGTCCCCGCTACGAGCAGTACTTC. Its translation: CASSPRYEQYF.

This clone was recorded once. This rearrangement joins TRBV4-1 to TRBJ1-1, with TRBD1 matching 7 bases. Per the germline V gene, CDR1 is MGHRA and CDR2 is YSYEKL. The J segment lost 7 bases and the V segment lost 3 bases, leaving 8 bases of the junction unmatched. The CDR3 has 14 amino acids. The CDR3 here is CASSHLQGFDEAFF. CDR3 sequence (DNA): TGCGCCAGCAGCCATCTACAGGGGTTTGATGAAGCTTTCTTT.

The count of this clone is one. The chain joins TRBV11-3 to TRBJ2-2, with D perhaps matching TRBD1 or TRBD2 (7 bases each). The V end lost 4 bases, the J end lost 5 bases, and 17 bases lay between the germline ends. Germline V gene data show CDR1 as SGHNT and CDR2 as YENEEA. The CDR3 has 16 residues. CDR3 coding DNA: TGTGCCAGCAGCTCCCGCGCAGGGGGAGGGACCGGGGAGCTGTTTTTT. Residues: CASSSRAGGGTGELFF.

There are a few counts of this clone. The chain combines TRBV2 with TRBJ1-2; D ambiguous. Trimming stripped 4 bases from V and 4 bases from J, with 13 bases between. The CDR3 is 14 residues long. Germline V CDR1 and CDR2: SNHLY, FYNNEI. CDR3 nucleotide sequence: TGTGCCAGCAGTGCACGGGTCGCGGTCTATGGCTACACCTTC. As protein: CASSARVAVYGYTF.

V usage is TRBV18 and J usage is TRBJ2-3; 12 nucleotides align to TRBD2. Germline lookup yields CDR1 KGHSH and CDR2 LQKENI. J lost 3 bases, V lost 4 bases, and 5 bases had no gene match. The CDR3 is 16 amino acids. This CDR3 reads CASSRILAGGTDTQYF. CDR3 coding DNA: TGTGCCAGCTCACGAATACTAGCGGGAGGTACAGATACGCAGTATTTT.

The chain couples TRBV7-2 to TRBJ2-3; D unresolved. The V gene's germline CDR1 is SGHTA and CDR2 FQGNSA. The CDR3 extends over 13 amino acids. Trimming shortened V by 5 bases and J by 2 bases, and 8 bases separated the two germline ends. As DNA, the CDR3 is TGTGCCAGCAGCCCTGCCTTCACAGATACGCAGTATTTT. Its protein is CASSPAFTDTQYF.

V and J are TRBV18 and TRBJ1-3, with 8 bases matching TRBD1. The CDR3 consists of 15 residues. Germline V lookup: CDR1 KGHSH, CDR2 LQKENI. V shed 3 bases and J 2 bases; nucleotides not matched to a gene: 3. In DNA, the CDR3 is TGTGCCAGCTCACCGAAACAGGGGGCTGGAAACACCATATATTTT. This encodes CASSPKQGAGNTIYF.

The V call is TRBV28, the J call TRBJ2-7, with 8 bases matching TRBD1. V dropped 5 bases and J dropped 4; count of bases not matched to a gene: 7. There are 14 residues in the CDR3. Germline loops: CDR1 MDHEN, CDR2 SYDVKM. The CDR3 sequence: CASSPQGARYEQYF. The CDR3 coding sequence is TGTGCCAGCAGTCCTCAGGGGGCGCGTTACGAGCAGTACTTC.

This clone was detected only once. The chain couples TRBV30 to TRBJ1-2; TRBD1 aligns across 8 bases. Germline V gene data show CDR1 as GTSNPN and CDR2 as SVGIG (reference sequence). There are 15 residues in the CDR3. V gave up 3 bases and J gave up 5 bases; unmatched junction bases: 11. The CDR3 DNA sequence: TGTGCCTGGAGAGGGACAGGTTTCTTCGGGTATGGCTACACCTTC. This encodes CAWRGTGFFGYGYTF.